A single sample is the source of the 26 T cell receptor beta chains below, sequenced in a study of blood T cell repertoires in COVID-19. Measured with immunoSEQ multiplex PCR; TCRdb has only the in-frame clones, and not every one. The sample yields 250,000 to 300,000 clones, 86% seen once. Sequencing input: peripheral blood. The receptors were sampled from a woman aged 25 to 39 with COVID-19, enrolled during active disease.

This rearrangement joins TRBV12-5 to TRBJ2-1; 12 bases match TRBD2. The V segment lost 2 bases and the J segment 5 bases; nucleotides outside the gene matches: 10. The CDR3 has 18 residues. The V gene's germline CDR1 is LGHNT and CDR2 FRNRAP. CDR3 sequence reads: CASGLIRQGLAGHNEQFF. The CDR3 DNA reads TGTGCTAGTGGTTTGATTCGACAGGGACTAGCGGGCCACAATGAGCAGTTCTTC.

The rearrangement joins TRBV5-6 to TRBJ2-5, with D possibly matching TRBD1 (5 bases). The CDR3 is 16 residues long. Trimming cost V 0 bases and J 2 bases, with 14 bases left between them. Per the germline V gene, CDR1 is SGHDT and CDR2 is YYEEEE. The CDR3 sequence: CASSLARVSSQETQYF. The CDR3 bases are TGTGCCAGCAGCTTGGCCAGGGTCTCCTCACAAGAGACCCAGTACTTC.

J is TRBJ1-2 and V is TRBV28, with a possible D match to TRBD1 (5 bases). The germline gives CDR1 MDHEN, CDR2 SYDVKM. V was cut by 4 bases and J by 3 bases, with 6 bases left in between. The CDR3 has 12 amino acids. As DNA, the CDR3 is TGTGCCAGCAGTTCCAGGGACTATGGCTACACCTTC. This gives the protein CASSSRDYGYTF.

The chain employs TRBV15 and TRBJ2-1; D may be TRBD2 (7 bases). Trimming took off 7 bases at V and 2 bases at J, with 15 bases between the two ends. The germline V gene encodes CDR1 LNHNV and CDR2 YYDKDF (reference sequence). The CDR3 sequence is 15 residues long. Here the CDR3 DNA reads TGTGCCACCATCCGGGGGCGGGGGACCTACAATGAGCAGTTCTTC. Translated: CATIRGRGTYNEQFF.

V gene TRBV6-5 combines with J gene TRBJ2-1; perhaps TRBD2 as D (5 bases). From germline, CDR1 is MNHEY and CDR2 SVGAGI. The CDR3 has 16 amino acids. The V gene lost 0 bases and the J gene lost 4 bases, with 13 bases spanning the gap. The CDR3 protein is CASSYSIGESYNEQFF. In nucleotides, the CDR3 is TGTGCCAGCAGTTACTCGATCGGGGAGAGTTACAATGAGCAGTTCTTC.

The V gene is TRBV5-5, the J gene TRBJ1-1, with D unclear. With 2 bases removed from V and 4 bases from J, the gap between germline ends came to 6 bases. Germline-derived CDR1 and CDR2 are SGHKS and YYEKEE (reference sequence). The CDR3 runs to 12 residues. The CDR3 is CASSFTITEAFF. The CDR3 DNA reads TGTGCCAGCAGCTTCACAATCACTGAAGCTTTCTTT.

The chain links TRBV5-5 to TRBJ2-2, with D possibly being TRBD2 (5 bases). V gave up 1 base and J gave up 3 bases, with 10 bases separating them. Germline V gene sequence: CDR1 SGHKS, CDR2 YYEKEE (reference sequence). CDR3 size: 15 residues. The CDR3 DNA is TGTGCCAGCAGCTTGACGGGGTACGACACCGGGGAGCTGTTTTTT. Translated: CASSLTGYDTGELFF.

There are many counts of this clone. The chain recombines TRBV5-1 with TRBJ1-5, with a weak D call TRBD1 (5 bases). Between the trimmed V and J ends, which lost 4 bases and 6 bases, there was a span of 17 bases. Germline V lookup: CDR1 SGHRS, CDR2 YFSETQ. CDR3 length: 15 residues. CDR3 coding DNA: TGCGCCAGCAGCCCGAGCTGGGGGGATATTCAGCCCCAGCATTTT. Protein sequence: CASSPSWGDIQPQHF. Based on the CDR3 plus reference TRBV5-1 and TRBJ1-5, the full variable domain is KAGVTQTPRYLIKTRGQQVTLSCSPISGHRSVSWYQQTPGQGLQFLFEYFSETQRNKGNFPGRFSGRQFSNSRSEMNVSTLELGDSALYLCASSPSWGDIQPQHFGDGTRLSIL.

This clone has only one observation. The gene calls are TRBV28 and TRBJ2-7; TRBD2 aligns across 10 bases. The germline V gene has CDR1 MDHEN and CDR2 SYDVKM. J gave up 0 bases and V 6 bases, and 5 bases lay outside the gene matches. The CDR3 length is 15 residues. The DNA of the CDR3 is TGTGCCAGCAGAGCGGGGGGGACAGCCTCCTACGAGCAGTACTTC. It specifies CASRAGGTASYEQYF.

The chain combines TRBV2 with TRBJ1-2; no clear D gene. The CDR3 covers 12 residues. Trimming left V 6 bases short and J 6 bases short, with 11 bases between. Germline CDR1 reads SNHLY; CDR2 reads FYNNEI. This chain's CDR3 is CASRVGPDGYTF. The CDR3 nucleotides read TGTGCCAGCAGAGTTGGTCCGGATGGCTACACCTTC.

This clone was observed once. The rearrangement uses TRBV7-2 and TRBJ1-5; 8 nucleotides match TRBD1. Germline V lookup: CDR1 SGHTA, CDR2 FQGNSA. V dropped 5 bases and J dropped 3; count of bases not matched to a gene: 6. This CDR3 contains 15 residues. The CDR3: CASSHSGQVNQPQHF. CDR3 DNA: TGTGCCAGCAGCCACTCGGGACAGGTCAATCAGCCCCAGCATTTT.

The chain employs TRBV7-2 and TRBJ2-5, with a possible D match to TRBD2 (6 bases). The germline V gene encodes CDR1 SGHTA and CDR2 FQGNSA. V lost 3 bases and J lost 7, with 18 bases in between. The CDR3 covers 15 residues. The CDR3 here is CASSLTASAGGTQYF. In DNA form, the CDR3 reads TGTGCCAGCAGCTTGACGGCTAGCGCCGGGGGGACCCAGTACTTC.

The sample holds a few counts of this clone. V is TRBV3-1 (or the pseudogene TRBV3-2) and J is TRBJ2-3, with D possibly TRBD2 on 6 matching bases. The ends were cut back, 6 bases at V and 5 bases at J, with 30 bases in the middle. The CDR3 covers 19 residues. Germline CDR1 LGHDT, CDR2 YNNKEL (reference sequence). As DNA, the CDR3 is TGTGCCAGCAGACCACAAACAAGCCAAAAGCTAGCGAGCGAAGATACGCAGTATTTT. Translated, it gives CASRPQTSQKLASEDTQYF.

In this sample, this clone turned up many times. The DNA for the CDR3 is TGTGCCAGTAGTCCCGGGTTGAACACTGAAGCTTTCTTT. Its protein is CASSPGLNTEAFF. The V and J genes are TRBV19 and TRBJ1-1; D call uncertain. This CDR3 is built from 13 residues. Trimming shortened V by 5 bases and J by 0 bases, and 7 bases separated the two germline ends. Germline CDR1 LNHDA, CDR2 SQIVND (reference sequence). The variable domain in full, with the rest retrieved from reference TRBV19 and TRBJ1-1, is DGGITQSPKYLFRKEGQNVTLSCEQNLNHDAMYWYRQDPGQGLRLIYYSQIVNDFQKGDIAEGYSVSREKKESFPLTVTSAQKNPTAFYLCASSPGLNTEAFFGQGTRLTVV.

The V gene is TRBV7-8, the J gene TRBJ1-5, with D possibly TRBD1 on 5 matching bases. The V gene's germline CDR1 is SGHVS and CDR2 FQNEAQ. V was pared by 1 base and J by 0 bases, with 10 bases between. This CDR3 has 16 amino acids. As DNA, the CDR3 is TGTGCCAGCAGCTTAGTAACAGGTTATAGCAATCAGCCCCAGCATTTT. It encodes CASSLVTGYSNQPQHF.

The gene calls are TRBV18 and TRBJ1-4, with 8 positions matching TRBD1. The CDR3 totals 16 residues. Trimming at V came to 3 bases and at J to 7 bases, leaving 10 bases not matched to a gene. CDR1 KGHSH and CDR2 LQKENI come from the germline V gene. The CDR3 DNA follows: TGTGCCAGCTCACCTAAAGGTCCAGGGGGCTCTGAAAAACTGTTTTTT. It is translated as CASSPKGPGGSEKLFF.

The V gene is TRBV6-5, the J gene TRBJ2-7, with D perhaps matching TRBD2 (6 bases). Germline V gene data show CDR1 as MNHEY and CDR2 as SVGAGI. The CDR3 consists of 15 residues. The V gene lost 6 bases and the J gene lost 4 bases, with 19 bases spanning the gap. The CDR3: CASRPSGTALYEQYF. Written as DNA, the CDR3 is TGTGCCAGCAGACCCTCCGGGACTGCGCTATACGAGCAGTACTTC.

V is TRBV4-1 and J is TRBJ2-1, with 13 bases that match TRBD2. CDR1 and CDR2 (germline): MGHRA, YSYEKL. V dropped 1 base and J dropped 7; count of bases not matched to a gene: 10. This CDR3 comprises 18 residues. CDR3 in DNA: TGCGCCAGCAGCCAAGCCAAACTAGCGGGGGGGCCGGGAAATGAGCAGTTCTTC. Amino acid sequence: CASSQAKLAGGPGNEQFF.

This clone turned up a few times. The gene calls are TRBV6-5 and TRBJ2-7; D is ambiguous. The CDR3 runs to 15 residues. Trimming cost V 5 bases and J 5 bases, with 19 bases left between them. Germline CDR1 reads MNHEY; CDR2 reads SVGAGI. The CDR3 nucleotides are TGTGCCAGCAGTCTACTGCCCGCTGAAACGCACGAGCAGTACTTC. It is translated as CASSLLPAETHEQYF.

The chain has TRBV6-6 and TRBJ1-2, with D unclear. V shed 6 bases and J shed 7 bases, with 24 bases lying between them. Germline V gene lookup returns CDR1 MNHNY and CDR2 SVGAGI (reference sequence). The CDR3 loop spans 16 amino acids. CDR3 sequence: CASSHTDGVVRGGYTF. CDR3 in DNA: TGTGCCAGCAGCCATACAGATGGGGTCGTTCGGGGTGGCTACACCTTC.

The rearrangement uses TRBV21-1 and TRBJ1-2; the tabulated D call, TRBD1, remains unverified against the DNA. TRBV21-1 is assigned pseudogene status. This CDR3 region has 14 residues. The CDR3 loop reads CASSKETGDYGYTF. In DNA, the CDR3 is TGTGCCAGCAGCAAAGAAACAGGGGACTATGGCTACACCTTC.

A single count supports this clone. The rearrangement uses TRBV5-4 and TRBJ1-2; TRBD1 matches at 7 bases. Trimming cost V 0 bases and J 4 bases; bases outside gene matches: 12. This CDR3 contains 17 residues. Looked up from germline, CDR1 is SGHNT and CDR2 is YYREEE (reference sequence). CDR3 nucleotides: TGTGCCAGCAGCTTGGCCGAATCGGACAGGATCAGCTATGGCTACACCTTC. Its translation: CASSLAESDRISYGYTF. The variable domain in full, completed from reference TRBV5-4 and TRBJ1-2, reads ETGVTQSPTHLIKTRGQQVTLRCSSQSGHNTVSWYQQALGQGPQFIFQYYREEENGRGNFPPRFSGLQFPNYSSELNVNALELDDSALYLCASSLAESDRISYGYTFGSGTRLTVV.

The chain links TRBV9 to TRBJ2-1; D remains unclear. Trimming took 3 bases from V and 7 from J, leaving 14 bases between them. The CDR3 runs 14 residues. Germline V gene sequence: CDR1 SGDLS, CDR2 YYNGEE. CDR3 in DNA: TGTGCCAGCAGCGCCTCCGGTAGAGAAAATGAGCAGTTCTTC. It codes for CASSASGRENEQFF.

The chain combines TRBV5-1 with TRBJ2-1; 12 bases line up with TRBD1. CDR1 is SGHRS, CDR2 YFSETQ, per germline. V lost 3 bases, J lost 10 bases, and 5 bases stayed unmatched. The CDR3 has 14 residues. The CDR3 spells CASSSGDRGLEQFF. In nucleotides, the CDR3 is TGCGCCAGCAGCTCAGGGGACAGGGGGCTCGAGCAGTTCTTC.

V gene TRBV18 combines with J gene TRBJ2-5; D perhaps matches TRBD1 (6 bases). Trimming cost V 0 bases and J 5 bases, with 10 bases left between them. Germline assignment: CDR1 KGHSH and CDR2 LQKENI. The CDR3 spans 14 residues. The CDR3 is CASSPPDRPETQYF. For the CDR3, the DNA is TGTGCCAGCTCACCACCGGACAGACCGGAGACCCAGTACTTC.

This chain joins TRBV19 and TRBJ1-2; no clear D. This CDR3 has 12 residues. CDR1 and CDR2 from the germline V gene are LNHDA and SQIVND (reference sequence). The V gene lost 1 base and the J gene lost 5 bases, with 5 bases spanning the gap. Here the CDR3 reads CASSIASYGYTF. In DNA, the CDR3 is TGTGCCAGTAGTATAGCCAGTTATGGCTACACCTTC.